The T cell receptor (beta chain) described here comes from a study of cytomegalovirus exposure and HLA in healthy donors. Overall study findings and caveats: Analysis performed later showed TCR beta chains linked to HLA being more clonally expanded than equally common others.

PCR used 60 Vbeta primers and 13 Jbeta primers. The method was immunoSEQ multiplex PCR; TCRdb's version includes in-frame clones alone and lacks a portion of them. The table includes approximately 30,000 clones, about 60% detected once. Comments on this clone: Its antigen is unknown.

The specimen sequenced was PBMCs. This TCR was recovered from a man between 50 and 59 years old in good health and CMV-seropositive.

CDR3 protein: CASSSMGLAGGHEQFF. DNA of the CDR3: TGCGCCAGCAGCTCCATGGGACTAGCGGGAGGCCATGAGCAGTTCTTC. The rearrangement joins TRBV5-1 to TRBJ2-1; the match to TRBD2 covers 15 bases. CDR3 length equals 16 residues. Per the germline V gene, CDR1 is SGHRS and CDR2 is YFSETQ. The ends lost 3 bases at V and 8 bases at J; junction bases unmatched: 6.